This TCR beta chain was recorded in a study of cytomegalovirus exposure and HLA in healthy donors (dated by TCRdb to 2016 to 2017). Study-wide context: In an earlier analysis of 587 of the donors, around 300 Gb of sequence data and 95 million to 130 million unique TCR beta sequences from roughly 190 million T cells were reported. A handful of DR-DQ haplotypes were handled as single units for association and clustering because linkage in the cohort was strong. Rather than drawing on any new phenotypic data, the later analysis identified candidate immune exposures from TCR beta sequences and the way those sequences occurred across donors. The T cell repertoires of several hundred subjects were profiled by immunosequencing and related to cytomegalovirus serostatus. A later genetic analysis took genome-wide SNP genotypes for about 55% of the 666 donors and used that subset as a discovery cohort. An earlier analysis of roughly 580 of the donors used high-throughput TCR beta sequencing to judge whether each TCR beta V gene segment behaved as functional or pseudogenic. Across 300 to 400 genotyped donors of the cohort, an average of about 220,000 unique TCR beta nucleotide sequences per donor were sequenced, and approximately 17% of those sequences were non-productive. Along with the approximately 670-subject first cohort, a separate validation cohort of around 110 different subjects was used. All discovery cohort repertoires had been generated using a single sequencing platform. HLA typing covered class I and class II loci at four-digit resolution. In a later analysis, previously published TCR beta repertoires from several hundred donors were re-analyzed and high-resolution HLA genotyping was added so that TCR occurrence patterns could be studied. The study aimed to test whether signatures of past pathogen exposure could be identified by cataloging public T cell receptors. Alongside the repertoire data, information on donor age, sex, ethnicity and CMV serostatus was compiled. Of the approximately 400 genotyped donors, over 65% fell in the genetic ancestry cluster associated with self-reported Caucasian donors. High-throughput TCR immunosequencing, statistical association of individual TCRs with disease status, and machine learning were combined to predict cytomegalovirus infection status. An early release covering 500 to 750 HLA-typed donors comprised 250 to 350 gigabases of sequencing data and 65 million to 100 million unique TCR sequences. Typing coverage differed by locus: A, B, C, DRB1 and DQB1 were typed in about 620-630 donors, DQA1 in about 500, DPA1 in around 580, and DPB1 in roughly 450. Broad study findings and their caveats: A total of 164 TCR beta chains were listed by the study as associated with cytomegalovirus. Presence/absence analyses assumed roughly uniform sequencing depth across donors, an assumption that may not hold. In a later analysis, the rate of TCR association differed among HLA loci, with DRB1 alleles having the most associated TCRs and HLA-C alleles having the fewest. In a later analysis, 16,951 TCR beta sequences were associated with specific HLA alleles at a false discovery rate of 0.05. The classifier was reported to diagnose cytomegalovirus status with high specificity and sensitivity in both the original cohort and the validation cohort. Compared with the approximately 600-donor mean, donors in an Asian-associated ancestry cluster had fewer N-insertions in productive TCRs, according to a later genetic analysis. When HLA alleles, especially DR and DQ, strongly co-occurred, attributing TCR associations to individual alleles was difficult. Across donors, most TCR sequences were observed very rarely, whereas some public TCRs were present in many individuals. In an earlier analysis of some 640 of the donors, most TCR beta V segments were observed in productive rearrangements about 87% or about 30% of the time, broadly matching IMGT annotations. Some IMGT-functional V segments, including TRBV6-2 and TRBV6-3, could not be distinguished by the 87-base-pair reads and were therefore excluded. Several of the top co-occurrence clusters appeared to be linked to parvovirus B19, influenza, CMV and Epstein-Barr virus, according to a later analysis. The earlier analysis of a few hundred of the donors excluded some 15 rarely observed V segments, including chromosome 9 orphons, because counts were too low. V-gene and J-gene trimming of TCR beta chains was associated with a missense DCLRE1C variant in a later genetic analysis, and the association was replicated in an independent cohort. Three of the identified cytomegalovirus-associated TCR beta chains were confirmed in vitro to be specific for cytomegalovirus antigens. In a later analysis, HLA-associated TCR beta chains were found to be more clonally expanded and to have lower generation probabilities than equally common non-associated chains. Because HLA typing was missing for some donors at each locus, association tests included only the typed subset. Most CMV-associated TCR beta chains appeared to be HLA-restricted in a later analysis, and the HLA associations seemed to be driven largely by CMV exposure. For the cohort, immune exposure information was limited to CMV serostatus. The authors suggested that the approach could potentially be generalized to other disease states and immunological phenotypes. The sequencing pipeline was judged likely to have produced a cluster of highly shared sequence variants as a technical artifact. In this cohort, only TCR beta chains were sequenced, and detectable features were limited by the absence of alpha or paired-chain data. A further reported finding was that TCR beta sequences accurately predicted the HLA-A and HLA-B alleles for most subjects in the first cohort. Correlated functional status among segregating V segments might be attributable to linkage disequilibrium, but an unknown experimental factor could not be ruled out.

A word on this clone: It has no known antigen specificity.

Receptor amplification or capture employed the immunoSEQ multiplex PCR assay. For the multiplex PCR, a mixture combining 60 forward primers for TCR Vbeta segments and 13 reverse primers for TCR Jbeta segments was used. The CDR3 region of rearranged TCR beta genes was amplified from genomic DNA with a multiplex PCR assay. The Illumina HiSeq System was used to sequence the amplified TCR beta libraries as 87-base-pair reads. Per the authors' processing: Across the 640 or so repertoires, a later analysis counted roughly 84 million unique TCR beta chains, approximately 10 million of which were shared by at least two donors. To remove PCR and sequencing errors, raw reads were error-corrected and collapsed into unique sequences using a nearest-neighbor algorithm that merged closely related sequences. V, D and J gene segments were assigned by aligning CDR3 sequences to IMGT reference sequences. For a sequence to be retained, at least a six-nucleotide match to both a V gene segment and a J gene segment was required. A rearrangement was called productive if the CDR3 had no stop codons and remained in frame with V and J, and every other rearrangement was called non-productive. CDR3 was defined by IMGT convention, running from the second conserved V-encoded cysteine to the conserved J-encoded phenylalanine. Sequences without an unambiguous match to a single V gene segment were excluded from the earlier analysis of 587 of the donors. An earlier analysis of about 590 of the donors classified V segments as functional when productive rearrangements were above 56.7% and as segregating when the standard deviation between donors was above 5%. A statistical classification framework was developed to diagnose cytomegalovirus status using the catalog of TCR beta chain sequences. V and J gene assignment, in a later analysis, came from comparing TCR nucleotide sequences with IMGT/GENE-DB human TR gene sequences. The TCRdist pipeline was used in a later analysis to assign CDR3 sequences and most-parsimonious VDJ recombination scenarios. In a later analysis, every TCR beta chain was defined by the combination of its CDR3 amino acid sequence and its V-gene family, and reads without a unique V-gene family were dropped. A later analysis removed several hundred highly shared, low-generation-probability nucleotide sequences to deal with suspected cross-contamination and a sequencing artifact. In a later analysis, a clonal expansion index for each public chain was calculated from normalized within-repertoire ranks of inferred template counts. A later analysis computed generation probabilities with a VDJ recombination model fitted to out-of-frame rearrangements, and checked the results against IGoR. Hypergeometric tests were used in a later analysis to score TCR-TCR, TCR-HLA and TCR-CMV co-occurrence, with a repertoire-size bias correction applied to the TCR pairs. False discovery rates were estimated in a later analysis by permuting HLA or CMV assignments 20 times. In a later analysis, co-occurring TCRs were grouped with DBSCAN, and TCRdist sequence similarity was added when clustering was performed within HLA-allele-positive subsets. Co-occurrence clustering excluded repertoires with fewer than 30,000 or more than 120,000 public chains, plus five with anomalous nucleotide sharing. TCRdb limited this immuneACCESS table to in-frame rearrangements with V and J called. A share of clones is missing; checked studies link under half to unresolved V genes, and the rest is unexplained. For V, J and clone size, that table is used; D and trimming come from the DNA. This sample's clone table shows about 140,000 clones. The biggest ten clones account for about 2.2% of the sample.

Including cysteine and phenylalanine, the CDR3 has 14 amino acids. Only the CDR3 DNA stays, 42 bases, in frame from base 1. V sheds 2 bases and J sheds 6 bases, leaving 12 bases between their ends. CDR1 and CDR2 (SGDLS, YYNGEE) derive from the germline V gene. The cohort consisted of 600 to 700 healthy bone marrow donors. At the time of sampling, every cohort member was nominally healthy, though immune exposures that went unrecorded were likely present. The donor tested CMV seronegative, placing the donor among the 350 or so seronegative members of the cohort. Each donor provided a peripheral blood sample, and peripheral blood mononuclear cells were used for TCR beta sequencing. The Qiagen DNeasy Blood Extraction Kit was used to extract genomic DNA from the blood cell samples.

The chain is encoded by TRBV9 joined to TRBJ1-3; the D gene is perhaps TRBD1, from 6 matching bases. The clonotype was recovered from a woman between 18 and 29 years old in good health and CMV-seronegative. Source material: PBMCs. In nucleotide form, the sequence is TGTGCCAGCAGCGTGGACAGTCCCCAAAACACCATATATTTT. This yields the protein CASSVDSPQNTIYF.